The table lists the clone carrying this T cell receptor (beta chain) with a count of one. Its cognate antigen is unknown. The germline V gene encodes CDR1 MDHEN and CDR2 SYDVKM. This CDR3 has 15 residues. Between the trimmed V and J ends, which lost 1 base and 8 bases, there was a span of 12 bases. Assay used: immunoSEQ multiplex PCR; TCRdb lists only in-frame clones, some missing. The sample has some 69,000 clones, 95% to 97% seen once; the top ten hold 2.4%. This record belongs to a study of cytomegalovirus exposure and HLA in healthy donors. Study-wide points: Reports credit the classifier with highly specific, highly sensitive diagnosis of cytomegalovirus status.

Sequencing used PBMCs. This TCR was recovered from a man younger than 30 in good health and CMV-seronegative. This chain uses TRBV28 with TRBJ1-6; D perhaps matches TRBD1 (5 bases). CDR3 bases: TGTGCCAGCAGTTTATATGGGGGGGTGGATTCACCCCTCCACTTT. It encodes CASSLYGGVDSPLHF.